This T cell receptor (beta chain) stems from a study of shared clonotypes between healthy human individuals. Per the authors' pipeline: Junction-only sequences without quality scores came from ImmunoSEQ, so filtering differed. Profiled with immunoSEQ multiplex PCR; TCRdb holds only in-frame clones, not every one. Clonal size and the V and J genes are those of that table, whereas D and trimming came from the DNA. The profile covers about 670,000 clones, with about two thirds appearing a single time and about 1.8% taken by the ten largest. A word on this clone: What it recognizes is unknown.

The donors were adults (healthy and HIV-negative) with no recent acute infections or vaccinations. Study-wide results and caveats: Tissues were not sampled, only blood, and their repertoires likely differ. Rarefaction analysis demonstrated incomplete sorted-subset sequencing notwithstanding large depth.

Trimming cost V 6 bases and J 2 bases, with 15 bases left between them. Per germline, CDR1 LNHDA and CDR2 SQIVND (reference sequence). This CDR3 is 15 amino acids long. This TCR was recovered from a woman aged 30 to 39 in good health. What was sequenced was memory CD4+ T cells sorted from blood. Noted subset: CD45RA-negative fraction. The chain uses TRBV19 and TRBJ2-3, with D possibly TRBD1 on 8 matching bases. As DNA, the CDR3 is TGTGCCAGTAGCTCACAGGGGGGGGTCACAGATACGCAGTATTTT. It yields the protein CASSSQGGVTDTQYF. Complete variable domain (other parts from reference TRBV19 and TRBJ2-3): DGGITQSPKYLFRKEGQNVTLSCEQNLNHDAMYWYRQDPGQGLRLIYYSQIVNDFQKGDIAEGYSVSREKKESFPLTVTSAQKNPTAFYLCASSSQGGVTDTQYFGPGTRLTVL.